This TCR beta chain was obtained from a study of blood T cell repertoires in COVID-19 (TCRdb year 2020). About the full investigation: Collaborator samples came from the United States, Italy and Spain and covered acute and convalescent phases of COVID-19. The material from the prospective study consisted of cDNA or gDNA derived from T cells, B-cell-depleted T cells, or PBMCs. Sample metadata almost always included a de-identified subject ID, COVID-19 status, age in years and sex. Samples were obtained from the ongoing ImmuneRACE study (first 160 participants) and from 1,254 subjects provided by 6 global collaborators. HLA class I and class II types, where available, came from metadata supplied by the sample provider rather than from assay-based typing. The repertoires were made available in a free public database intended to serve as a resource for research on the immune response to SARS-CoV-2. Deeply sampled blood TCRbeta repertoires from subjects exposed to, actively infected with, or recovered from COVID-19 were included in the dataset. The investigation overall reported the following: Clinical and demographic metadata were provided uncurated, with the amount varying by source and participant.

Each collaborating institution followed its own protocols to collect whole blood in K2EDTA tubes. For TCRbeta analysis, collaborator samples were shipped as frozen whole blood, as isolated PBMCs, or as DNA extracted from either sample type. TCRbeta CDR3 regions were amplified from genomic DNA using the immunoSEQ Assay, a bias-controlled multiplex PCR. The authors' pipeline ran thus. Nucleated cell counts per sample were estimated from amplification of reference gene primers within the assay. To quantify the absolute abundance of each unique TCRbeta CDR3 rearrangement, sequence reads were collapsed and filtered. For each sample, productive Simpson clonality was calculated as the square root of Simpson's diversity index across productive rearrangements. TCRdb re-hosts the immuneACCESS table, in-frame sequences only. Its copies lack some clones; in the studies checked, an unresolved V gene accounts for under half of them, and the cause for the rest is not known. V and J calls and clone size follow that table, whereas D and trimming were derived from the DNA. The sample has 150,000 to 200,000 clones on record, more than 75% of them singletons. The ten largest clonotypes hold roughly 2.5% of the sample.

CDR1 and CDR2, looked up from the germline V gene, are SGDLS and YYNGEE. Spanning cysteine to phenylalanine, the CDR3 consists of 17 amino acids. Solely the CDR3 DNA is kept, with 51 bases framed from the first base. V has 1 base trimmed and J has 7 bases trimmed; junction bases matching no gene number 12. Remarks on this clone: Its antigen specificity is not known. No qualities accompany the bases; no much larger clone lies one base away.

Sample: peripheral blood. This clonotype was obtained from a man aged 35-49 years with active or convalescent COVID-19. The chain joins TRBV9 to TRBJ2-3, with 10 middle bases fitting TRBD2. The DNA is TGTGCCAGCAGCGTACCACTCCAGCGGGGGGGCTCGAATACGCAGTATTTT. Its translation is CASSVPLQRGGSNTQYF.